This TCR beta chain was sequenced for a study of cytomegalovirus exposure and HLA in healthy donors. The study, taken as a whole, reports: HLA alleles showed associations with some 15,000 TCR beta sequences in a later analysis, at a 0.05 false discovery rate. In vitro, three CMV-associated chains proved specific for CMV antigens. Most of the TCR beta V segments (in an earlier analysis) were productive either about 87% or about 30% of the time. Reportedly, TCR beta sequences accurately predicted HLA-A and HLA-B alleles in most subjects.

The PCR contained 60 Vbeta and 13 Jbeta primers. The data were produced by immunoSEQ multiplex PCR, yet TCRdb's version contains in-frame clones alone and is incomplete. The sample records about 82,000 clones, roughly 72% being singletons. Points on this clone: Its matching antigen is unknown.

CDR1 and CDR2 (germline): SGHTA, FQGNSA. This CDR3 has 13 amino acids. Deletions cut 1 base from V and 3 bases from J, with 5 bases between. The material sequenced was PBMCs. The chain employs TRBV7-2 and TRBJ2-3; a possible D gene is TRBD1 (5 bases). The receptor's source is a middle-aged man in good health and CMV-seropositive. The CDR3 DNA reads TGTGCCAGCAGCTTAGACAGGACAGATACGCAGTATTTT. It specifies CASSLDRTDTQYF.